This TCR beta chain emerged from a study of response to subunit inactivated influenza vaccine. This clonotype occurred a few times. Its cognate antigen is unknown. Each CDR3 protein is one row after TCRdb ran MiXCR on the RT-PCR reads. The table records just over 300,000 distinct CDR3 sequences, 22% of them present only once. V was shortened by 4 bases and J by 2 bases, with 7 bases between the two germline ends. CDR1 SQVTM and CDR2 ANQGSEA come from the germline V gene. The CDR3 is 12 amino acids. The study's findings and limits: That few new T cells are recruited by each seasonal influenza vaccination was the authors' suggestion.

The chain couples TRBV29-1 to TRBJ2-3, with D maybe TRBD2 (6 bases). The receptor was derived from a man between 50 and 69 years old who received an inactivated influenza vaccine. This sample comprised PBMCs from blood, obtained 21 months after vaccination. The DNA for the CDR3 is TGCAGCGTTGGCGGGAACACAGATACGCAGTATTTT. Protein sequence: CSVGGNTDTQYF.